The 18 T cell receptor beta chains given below trace back to one sample, sequenced in a study of blood T cells in healthy people across ages. Primers used in a second PCR of roughly 7 to 11 cycles were a sample-barcoded 5' primer and a J-beta primer mix. TCRdb re-called the 5' RACE reads with MiXCR, one entry per CDR3 protein. The sample lists around 900,000 distinct CDR3 sequences; roughly 51% were seen once. Sequences were obtained from blood. Receptors were obtained from a woman aged 55-69 years in good health.

The chain couples TRBV14 to TRBJ2-1; 8 positions match TRBD2. CDR1 and CDR2 from the germline V gene are SGHDN and FVKESK. The V segment lost 3 bases and the J segment 5 bases; nucleotides outside the gene matches: 9. This CDR3 contains 16 residues. This CDR3 is CASSQGRLAGHNEQFF. DNA for the CDR3: TGTGCCAGCAGCCAGGGTCGTCTAGCGGGTCACAATGAGCAGTTCTTC.

The chain uses TRBV3-1 and TRBJ1-1, with D uncertain. Trimming cost V 1 base and J 1 base, with 7 bases left between them. CDR3 length: 14 amino acids. Germline V lookup: CDR1 LGHDT, CDR2 YNNKEL (reference sequence). The CDR3 spells CASSQGAWNTEAFF. The CDR3 coding sequence is TGTGCCAGCAGCCAAGGGGCGTGGAACACTGAAGCTTTCTTT. Combining the CDR3 with reference TRBV3-1 and TRBJ1-1 gives the whole variable domain DTAVSQTPKYLVTQMGNDKSIKCEQNLGHDTMYWYKQDSKKFLKIMFSYNNKELIINETVPNRFSPKSPDKAHLNLHINSLELGDSAVYFCASSQGAWNTEAFFGQGTRLTVV.

The table lists this clonotype with a few counts. The chain uses TRBV27 and TRBJ1-2; tentative D call: TRBD1 (5 bases). This CDR3 region has 12 residues. Germline V gene data show CDR1 as MNHEY and CDR2 as SMNVEV (reference sequence). V lost 10 bases and J lost 4, with 13 bases in between. The CDR3 DNA reads as TGTGCCACCAAGGACAAGGGCTATGGCTACACCTTC. This sequence encodes CATKDKGYGYTF.

CDR3 in DNA: TGTGCCATCAGTGGACAGGGGGCTGGTCAGCCCCAGCATTTT. It is translated as CAISGQGAGQPQHF. The chain links TRBV10-3 to TRBJ1-5; 10 nucleotides align to TRBD1. Germline CDR1 reads ENHRY; CDR2 reads SYGVKD. The CDR3 runs to 14 residues. Germline trimming cut 4 bases from V and 6 bases from J; bases unmatched to any gene: 3.

Remarks on this clonotype: A much larger clone lies a single base off, so this may be a read error. The chain carries TRBV20-1 and TRBJ2-7; D ambiguous. CDR1 and CDR2 (germline): DFQATT, SNEGSKA (reference sequence). The CDR3 runs 14 residues. Trimming shortened V by 0 bases and J by 0 bases, and 9 bases separated the two germline ends. The CDR3 nucleotides are TGCAGTGCTAGAGATCGCGGAGTCTCCTACGAGCAGTACTTC. It encodes CSARDRGVSYEQYF.

This chain uses TRBV5-1 with TRBJ2-1; D call uncertain. The CDR3 totals 12 residues. The V gene lost 1 base and the J gene lost 8 bases, with 7 bases spanning the gap. Germline CDR1 reads SGHRS; CDR2 reads YFSETQ. The CDR3 here is CASSLSGHEQFF. In DNA form, the CDR3 reads TGCGCCAGCAGCTTGTCTGGGCATGAGCAGTTCTTC.

A few counts support this clonotype. The chain is built from TRBV15 and TRBJ2-7; D is perhaps TRBD1 (5 bases). Trimming removed 4 bases at V and 2 bases at J, with 12 bases between. CDR1 is LNHNV and CDR2 is YYDKDF in the germline V gene (reference sequence). The CDR3 covers 14 residues. CDR3: CATSNRQPPYEQYF. CDR3 DNA: TGTGCCACCAGCAATAGACAGCCGCCCTACGAGCAGTACTTC. Variable domain in full (rest from reference TRBV15 and TRBJ2-7): DAMVIQNPRYQVTQFGKPVTLSCSQTLNHNVMYWYQQKSSQAPKLLFHYYDKDFNNEADTPDNFQSRRPNTSFCFLDIRSPGLGDTAMYLCATSNRQPPYEQYFGPGTRLTVT.

The gene calls are TRBV4-1 and TRBJ1-5; D unresolved. Per germline, CDR1 MGHRA and CDR2 YSYEKL. The CDR3 is 13 residues long. V dropped 2 bases and J dropped 6 bases, with 8 bases sitting between them. The CDR3: CASSQMGFQPQHF. CDR3 in DNA: TGCGCCAGCAGCCAAATGGGGTTTCAGCCCCAGCATTTT.

The chain combines TRBV20-1 with TRBJ2-3, with a tentative D call TRBD1 (6 bases). With 8 bases removed from V and 1 base from J, the gap between germline ends came to 13 bases. CDR3 length: 13 amino acids. Germline lookup yields CDR1 DFQATT and CDR2 SNEGSKA (reference sequence). Here the CDR3 reads CSWTWTGTDTQYF. The CDR3 DNA sequence: TGCAGTTGGACCTGGACAGGCACAGATACGCAGTATTTT.

This clonotype occurred a few times. V is TRBV4-2 and J is TRBJ2-3; D is perhaps TRBD1 or TRBD2 (5 bases each). V shed 8 bases and J shed 6 bases, with 12 bases lying between them. The CDR3 is 12 residues long. Germline CDR1 LGHNA, CDR2 YNFKEQ. CDR3 DNA sequence: TGTGCCAGCGGGACGGTGGGGGATACGCAGTATTTT. Translating gives CASGTVGDTQYF.

The chain joins TRBV5-1 to TRBJ2-1; weak D call: TRBD2 (5 bases). V lost 2 bases and J 0 bases, leaving 9 bases between the germline ends. The germline V gene encodes CDR1 SGHRS and CDR2 YFSETQ. CDR3 length: 15 residues. The CDR3 sequence is CASSLSLASYNEQFF. As DNA, the CDR3 is TGCGCCAGCAGCTTAAGCCTAGCCTCCTACAATGAGCAGTTCTTC. The variable domain in full, completed from reference TRBV5-1 and TRBJ2-1, reads KAGVTQTPRYLIKTRGQQVTLSCSPISGHRSVSWYQQTPGQGLQFLFEYFSETQRNKGNFPGRFSGRQFSNSRSEMNVSTLELGDSALYLCASSLSLASYNEQFFGPGTRLTVL.

The chain couples TRBV6-1 to TRBJ2-1, with D perhaps matching TRBD2 (5 bases). CDR1 is MNHNS, CDR2 SASEGT, per germline. The V and J ends lost 5 bases and 0 bases respectively, with 17 bases between them. This CDR3 is built from 17 residues. The CDR3 loop reads CASSTIGLPSSYNEQFF. The CDR3 coding sequence is TGTGCCAGCAGTACGATAGGACTCCCGAGCTCCTACAATGAGCAGTTCTTC.

This chain connects TRBV4-2 to TRBJ2-3, with 9 bases aligning to TRBD2. The germline gives CDR1 LGHNA, CDR2 YNFKEQ. J gave up 6 bases and V 3 bases, and 7 bases lay outside the gene matches. The length of the CDR3 is 15 residues. The CDR3 loop is CASSQISGSGDTQYF. The CDR3 bases are TGTGCCAGCAGCCAGATTAGCGGGAGTGGCGATACGCAGTATTTT.

The chain employs TRBV20-1 and TRBJ2-1, with 10 bases lining up with TRBD2. CDR1 DFQATT and CDR2 SNEGSKA come from the germline V gene (reference sequence). V dropped 5 bases and J dropped 0; count of bases not matched to a gene: 7. The CDR3 is made up of 16 amino acids. DNA of the CDR3: TGCAGTGCTCCCGCCCCTAGCGGGAGCTCCTACAATGAGCAGTTCTTC. Protein: CSAPAPSGSSYNEQFF.

This clonotype was detected ten times or more. The V gene is TRBV5-1, the J gene TRBJ2-4; D is unresolved. Trimming shortened V by 4 bases and J by 3 bases, and 14 bases separated the two germline ends. Germline V CDR1 and CDR2: SGHRS, YFSETQ. The CDR3 is 15 residues long. The CDR3 reads CASSRVSSDKNIQYF. The CDR3 nucleotides are TGCGCCAGCAGCCGCGTGTCGTCGGACAAAAACATTCAGTACTTC.

The J gene is TRBJ1-2, the V gene TRBV30; 8 bases match TRBD1. Germline V lookup: CDR1 GTSNPN, CDR2 SVGIG (reference sequence). This CDR3 has 12 amino acids. V dropped 0 bases and J dropped 8; count of bases not matched to a gene: 2. CDR3 residues: CAWSVGDRGYTF. Written as DNA, the CDR3 is TGTGCCTGGAGTGTAGGGGACAGGGGCTACACCTTC.

The chain links TRBV2 to TRBJ2-1; tentatively, D is TRBD1 (5 bases). Germline values: CDR1 SNHLY, CDR2 FYNNEI. V dropped 3 bases and J dropped 5 bases, with 17 bases sitting between them. The CDR3 covers 16 residues. This CDR3 reads CASSDWGRDVHNEQFF. CDR3 DNA: TGTGCCAGCAGTGATTGGGGCAGGGATGTCCACAATGAGCAGTTCTTC.

This clonotype was detected many times. The chain uses TRBV6-5 and TRBJ2-7, with TRBD1 matching over 8 bases. V lost 5 bases and J lost 2; bases outside the gene matches: 5. The CDR3 extends over 14 amino acids. Germline CDR1 MNHEY, CDR2 SVGAGI. DNA for the CDR3: TGTGCCAGCAGTCCCCGACAGGGGCCCTACGAGCAGTACTTC. Its protein product is CASSPRQGPYEQYF.